This T cell receptor (beta chain) was captured in a study of blood T cell repertoires in COVID-19. Study-level information: The cDNA or gDNA used as material had been derived from T cells, B-cell-depleted T cells, or PBMCs.

Germline loops: CDR1 ENHRY, CDR2 SYGVKD. Between the trimmed V and J ends, which lost 3 bases and 4 bases, there was a span of 3 bases. The length of the CDR3 is 11 residues. Libraries were prepared by immunoSEQ multiplex PCR; TCRdb keeps only in-frame clonotypes and omits some of them. The profile shows 20,000 to 25,000 clones, 85% to 90% of them singletons. This TCR came from a woman aged 80 or older with acute or convalescent COVID-19. The sequencing input was peripheral blood. The rearrangement joins TRBV10-3 to TRBJ1-1; D not resolved. The CDR3 DNA follows: TGTGCCATCAGTGATCGCACTGAAGCTTTCTTT. It translates to CAISDRTEAFF.